The next 23 T cell receptor beta chains were all read from a single sample in a study of blood T cell repertoires in COVID-19. The data were produced by immunoSEQ multiplex PCR, yet TCRdb's version contains in-frame clones alone and is incomplete. The sample comprises some 83,000 clones, over 80% of which are singletons, and just under 6% rests with the top ten. Material: peripheral blood. The receptor set was obtained from a man between 60 and 70 years old with active or convalescent COVID-19.

The CDR3 region is CATSDGGVSYF. The DNA of the CDR3 is TGTGCCACCAGTGATGGCGGGGTCTCGTACTTC. The V call is TRBV24-1, the J call TRBJ2-7; possible D gene TRBD2, 6 bases. The germline V and J ends were trimmed by 3 bases and 12 bases, with 11 bases remaining between them. CDR1 KGHDR and CDR2 SFDVKD come from the germline V gene. CDR3 length equals 11 residues.

This clone was recorded a few times. This rearrangement joins TRBV20-1 to TRBJ1-2, with D tentatively TRBD1 (6 bases). Germline V CDR1 and CDR2: DFQATT, SNEGSKA (reference sequence). V was shortened by 4 bases and J by 3 bases, with 6 bases between the two germline ends. The CDR3 length is 11 residues. The CDR3, as DNA: TGCAGTGCTAACAGGGACTATGGCTACACCTTC. This translates into CSANRDYGYTF.

The V call is TRBV29-1, the J call TRBJ2-2; 7 bases fit TRBD1. This CDR3 comprises 13 residues. After removal of 7 bases from V and 0 bases from J, the junction contained 2 bases not matched to a gene. Germline CDR1 SQVTM, CDR2 ANQGSEA. The CDR3 spells CSAGQTNTGELFF. In nucleotides, the CDR3 is TGCAGCGCGGGACAGACGAACACCGGGGAGCTGTTTTTT.

The CDR3 DNA is TGTGCCAGCAGCTCTAGCGGGGGGCACACAGATACGCAGTATTTT. Translation gives CASSSSGGHTDTQYF. The chain employs TRBV7-2 and TRBJ2-3; 11 nucleotides match TRBD2. The CDR3 is 15 amino acids. Per germline, CDR1 SGHTA and CDR2 FQGNSA. After removal of 4 bases from V and 2 bases from J, the junction contained 2 bases not matched to a gene.

The rearrangement joins TRBV12-3 or TRBV12-4 to TRBJ1-4, with D uncertain. With 2 bases removed from V and 6 bases from J, the gap between germline ends came to 7 bases. The CDR3 loop spans 13 amino acids. The CDR3 nucleotides are TGTGCCAGCAGTTTATTGTCTTATGAAAAACTGTTTTTT. It is translated as CASSLLSYEKLFF.

V gene TRBV7-9 combines with J gene TRBJ2-3; 9 positions agree with TRBD1. The junction had 5 bases not matched to a gene; V was cut back by 4 bases and J by 0 bases. CDR1 and CDR2 (germline): SEHNR, FQNEAQ (reference sequence). The CDR3 contains 16 residues. The DNA for the CDR3 is TGTGCCAGCAGCTCCCCCGGGACAGGGAGCACAGATACGCAGTATTTT. Translation gives CASSSPGTGSTDTQYF.

The chain uses TRBV24-1 and TRBJ2-1; TRBD2 aligns across 10 bases. The V gene end was trimmed by 4 bases and the J gene end by 6 bases; junction bases not matched to a gene: 8. CDR1 KGHDR and CDR2 SFDVKD come from the germline V gene. The CDR3 runs 16 residues. CDR3 protein: CATSDSGSGGVNEQFF. Written as DNA, the CDR3 is TGTGCCACCAGTGACTCTGGGAGCGGGGGGGTCAATGAGCAGTTCTTC.

The J gene is TRBJ1-2, the V gene TRBV10-3; TRBD1 is a possible D gene (5 bases). V was cut by 5 bases and J by 4 bases, with 8 bases left in between. The CDR3 is 12 amino acids. Germline CDR1 is ENHRY and CDR2 is SYGVKD. This chain's CDR3 is CAISTDSYGYTF. The CDR3 DNA is TGTGCCATCAGTACCGACAGCTATGGCTACACCTTC.

Note on this clone: Other DNA sequences in the sample encode the same CDR3. The rearrangement joins TRBV7-9 to TRBJ2-3; TRBD1 agrees at 7 bases. The CDR3 runs to 14 residues. V was clipped by 5 bases and J by 0 bases; unmatched bases: 2. Germline V gives CDR1 SEHNR, CDR2 FQNEAQ (reference sequence). CDR3 coding DNA: TGTGCCAGCAGCCTACAGGGGAGCACAGATACGCAGTATTTT. It is translated as CASSLQGSTDTQYF.

A remark on this clone: Its ends do not fully match the called genes, so a read error is possible. The V call is TRBV5-5, the J call TRBJ2-2; 8 bases are shared with TRBD2. The CDR3 is 18 amino acids. The germline V gene encodes CDR1 SGHKS and CDR2 YYEKEE (reference sequence). CDR3 bases: TGCGCCCGCCGCCTGGGGGCCGCGGGGGGCCCGAACACCGGGGAGCTGTTTTTT. It encodes CARRLGAAGGPNTGELFF.

A few counts support this clone. The V and J genes are TRBV11-3 and TRBJ1-1; no firm D call. This CDR3 region has 13 residues. V shed 0 bases and J shed 3 bases, with 5 bases lying between them. Germline assignment: CDR1 SGHNT and CDR2 YENEEA. CDR3 amino acids: CASSLDSYTEAFF. CDR3 sequence (DNA): TGTGCCAGCAGCTTAGATTCGTACACTGAAGCTTTCTTT. Supplemented by reference TRBV11-3 and TRBJ1-1, the full variable domain reads EAGVVQSPRYKIIEKKQPVAFWCNPISGHNTLYWYLQNLGQGPELLIRYENEEAVDDSQLPKDRFSAERLKGVDSTLKIQPAELGDSAVYLCASSLDSYTEAFFGQGTRLTVV.

This clone is a singleton in its sample. The chain links TRBV11-2 to TRBJ2-1, with 9 positions matching TRBD2. CDR1 is SGHAT and CDR2 is FQNNGV in the germline V gene. The ends lost 2 bases at V and 11 bases at J; junction bases unmatched: 7. The CDR3 spans 14 residues. CDR3 DNA sequence: TGTGCCAGCAGCTTAACTTCTAGCGGGGATCAGCAGTTCTTC. Encoded protein: CASSLTSSGDQQFF.

The chain couples TRBV4-3 to TRBJ1-1, with 9 bases identical to TRBD1. The germline gives CDR1 LGHNA, CDR2 YSLEER. This CDR3 has 16 residues. Losses at the gene ends were 3 bases for V and 6 bases for J; bases not matched to a gene: 11. The CDR3 DNA follows: TGCGCCAGCAGCCAGGACAGGGTACAGGGGGCCGCTGAAGCTTTCTTT. Amino acids: CASSQDRVQGAAEAFF.

The chain links TRBV18 to TRBJ1-5; weak D call: TRBD1 (6 bases). This CDR3 spans 18 amino acids. Germline loops: CDR1 KGHSH, CDR2 LQKENI. Trimming removed 5 bases from V and 3 bases from J, with 23 bases in between. CDR3 residues: CASSAAGDIGSFNQPQHF. The CDR3 nucleotides are TGTGCCAGCTCAGCGGCTGGGGACATCGGTTCCTTCAATCAGCCCCAGCATTTT.

The rearrangement uses TRBV21-1 and TRBJ1-2; the table's D gene call, TRBD1, was not cross checked with the DNA. TRBV21-1 is tagged as a pseudogene. This CDR3 has 16 amino acids. The CDR3 sequence is CASSKPSTGLDYGYTF. The CDR3 DNA sequence: TGTGCCAGCAGCAAACCCTCGACAGGGCTTGACTATGGCTACACCTTC.

The genes are TRBV5-4 and TRBJ2-5; TRBD1 aligns across 8 bases. The J segment lost 2 bases and the V segment lost 2 bases, leaving 5 bases of the junction unmatched. CDR1 is SGHNT and CDR2 is YYREEE in the germline V gene (reference sequence). This CDR3 spans 15 amino acids. CDR3 residues: CASSFDRGWQETQYF. As DNA, the CDR3 is TGTGCCAGCAGCTTCGACAGGGGATGGCAAGAGACCCAGTACTTC.

This sequence joins TRBV4-3 and TRBJ2-1; the match to TRBD1 covers 7 bases. The CDR3 totals 15 residues. V lost 3 bases and J lost 4; bases outside the gene matches: 6. Germline V CDR1 and CDR2: LGHNA, YSLEER. CDR3 sequence: CASSQSTGSYNEQFF. The CDR3 DNA reads as TGCGCCAGCAGCCAGTCGACAGGGAGTTACAATGAGCAGTTCTTC.

J is TRBJ2-5 and V is TRBV19, with TRBD2 identical over 10 bases. Germline V gives CDR1 LNHDA, CDR2 SQIVND (reference sequence). There are 16 residues in the CDR3. Losses at the gene ends were 5 bases for V and 1 base for J; bases not matched to a gene: 7. The CDR3 loop reads CASSSGLAAIQETQYF. CDR3 in DNA: TGTGCCAGTAGTTCAGGACTAGCGGCCATCCAAGAGACCCAGTACTTC.

The V and J genes are TRBV5-1 and TRBJ2-7; 11 positions agree with TRBD2. The trim removed 4 bases at V and 0 bases at J, leaving 3 bases unmatched. The CDR3 has 15 amino acids. The germline gives CDR1 SGHRS, CDR2 YFSETQ. The DNA of the CDR3 is TGCGCCAGCAGCGGGGGACTAGCGGACTCCTACGAGCAGTACTTC. Its translation is CASSGGLADSYEQYF.

This clone was seen a single time. Within the sample, other DNA sequences also encode this same CDR3. The chain links TRBV15 to TRBJ1-4, with a weak D call TRBD1 (6 bases). The germline gives CDR1 LNHNV, CDR2 YYDKDF (reference sequence). This CDR3 contains 16 residues. Between the trimmed V and J ends, which lost 0 bases and 3 bases, there was a span of 11 bases. The CDR3 is CATSRDAGAANEKLFF. CDR3 nucleotides: TGTGCCACCAGCAGAGATGCGGGGGCCGCTAATGAAAAACTGTTTTTT.

The chain has TRBV3-1 (or the pseudogene TRBV3-2) and TRBJ2-3, with 9 nucleotides matching TRBD2. Germline V CDR1 and CDR2: LGHDT, YNNKEL (reference sequence). The CDR3 contains 16 residues. J lost 4 bases, V lost 4 bases, and 9 bases had no gene match. In nucleotides, the CDR3 is TGTGCCAGCAGCCTCTACGGCGGGGGGGGGCCAGATACGCAGTATTTT. Protein: CASSLYGGGGPDTQYF.

The chain links TRBV3-1 (or the pseudogene TRBV3-2) to TRBJ2-3, with TRBD2 identical over 13 bases. Germline V lookup: CDR1 LGHDT, CDR2 YNNKEL (reference sequence). The J segment lost 1 base and the V segment lost 6 bases, leaving 10 bases of the junction unmatched. The CDR3 has 18 amino acids. In DNA, the CDR3 is TGTGCCAGCAGACGGGGGACTAGCGGGGAAGGGTGCACAGATACGCAGTATTTT. This codes for CASRRGTSGEGCTDTQYF.

This clone was observed once. The J gene is TRBJ2-4, the V gene TRBV11-2; 11 bases line up with TRBD2. The CDR3 covers 17 residues. Trimming took 3 bases from V and 3 from J; bases not matched to a gene: 7. CDR1 is SGHAT, CDR2 FQNNGV, per germline. The CDR3 DNA reads TGTGCCAGCAGCTTCCGACTAGCGGGGATGAACAAAAACATTCAGTACTTC. It translates to CASSFRLAGMNKNIQYF.